Below are 8 T cell receptor beta chains sequenced from a single sample in a study of CD8+CD57+ T cells in acquired aplastic anemia. Flow cytometry had shown expanded CD8+CD57+ cells in the patients chosen for sequencing. Genomic DNA served as template for TCR beta VDJ and CDR3 profiling. TCRdb recomputed calls from the reads with MiXCR, one row per CDR3 protein. The table lists under 350,000 distinct CDR3 sequences, 45% to 65% of them singletons, with around 1.3% in the top ten. Material for sequencing was sorted CD4+, CD8+, or CD8+CD57+ T cells (not recorded which) from PBMCs. All receptors derive from a human donor with aplastic anemia.

This clonotype was observed a handful of times. V and J are TRBV25-1 and TRBJ1-4; unclear D gene. The germline CDR1 and CDR2 sequences are MGHDK and SYGVNS. This CDR3 is 15 amino acids long. The ends were cut back, 1 base at V and 7 bases at J, with 13 bases in the middle. DNA of the CDR3: TGTGCCAGCAGTGAATCGACACAGTGGGGTGAAAAACTGTTTTTT. Its translation: CASSESTQWGEKLFF.

The rearrangement uses TRBV7-9 and TRBJ2-7; tentatively, D is TRBD2 (5 bases). There are 14 residues in the CDR3. The germline V gene has CDR1 SEHNR and CDR2 FQNEAQ (reference sequence). V shed 3 bases and J shed 2 bases, with 11 bases lying between them. The CDR3 DNA follows: TGTGCCAGCAGCTTGGAAGCGGCTACCTACGAGCAGTACTTC. This codes for CASSLEAATYEQYF.

J is TRBJ1-1 and V is TRBV7-3, with D hard to call. This CDR3 contains 14 residues. Germline CDR1 and CDR2: SGHTA and FQGTGA. The V end lost 1 base, the J end lost 5 bases, and 11 bases lay between the germline ends. DNA of the CDR3: TGTGCCAGCAGCTTAATGGGGATTGTAACTGAAGCTTTCTTT. Its protein product is CASSLMGIVTEAFF.

This chain joins TRBV25-1 and TRBJ1-4; D uncertain. Germline loops: CDR1 MGHDK, CDR2 SYGVNS. Trimming left V 0 bases short and J 0 bases short, with 11 bases between. CDR3 length: 17 amino acids. DNA of the CDR3: TGTGCCAGCAGTGAATATCCGGGTTCGGCAACTAATGAAAAACTGTTTTTT. Protein sequence: CASSEYPGSATNEKLFF.

DNA of the CDR3: TGTGCCATCAGTGACGCCTCAGGGGAAACTGAAGCTTTCTTT. Residues: CAISDASGETEAFF. This chain uses TRBV10-3 with TRBJ1-1; D is perhaps TRBD1 (6 bases). The V gene lost 3 bases and the J gene lost 5 bases, with 13 bases spanning the gap. This CDR3 spans 14 amino acids. Germline V gives CDR1 ENHRY, CDR2 SYGVKD.

In the case of this clonotype: One end of the junction fails to match germline, which may point to a read error. The rearrangement joins TRBV20-1 to TRBJ2-3; 12 bases line up with TRBD2. The length of the CDR3 is 16 residues. From germline, CDR1 is DFQATT and CDR2 SNEGSKA (reference sequence). The CDR3, as DNA: TGCAGTGCTAGCCCCCCTAGCGGGGGGGGCACAGATACGCAGTGTTTC. Amino acid sequence: CSASPPSGGGTDTQCF.

V is TRBV10-1 and J is TRBJ1-5; D gene ambiguous. This CDR3 comprises 11 residues. V was shortened by 6 bases and J by 5 bases, with 5 bases between the two germline ends. Germline assignment: CDR1 WNHNN and CDR2 SYGVQD (reference sequence). Written as DNA, the CDR3 is TGCGCCAGCAGCGACGATCAGCCCCAGCATTTT. It translates to CASSDDQPQHF.

This clonotype occurred many times. The chain combines TRBV20-1 with TRBJ2-3, with D hard to call. This CDR3 has 13 amino acids. The V end lost 5 bases, the J end lost 8 bases, and 17 bases lay between the germline ends. Germline CDR1 is DFQATT and CDR2 is SNEGSKA (reference sequence). The CDR3 DNA reads as TGCAGTGCTGCCACTCAACACAGTAGTACGCAGTATTTT. This translates into CSAATQHSSTQYF.